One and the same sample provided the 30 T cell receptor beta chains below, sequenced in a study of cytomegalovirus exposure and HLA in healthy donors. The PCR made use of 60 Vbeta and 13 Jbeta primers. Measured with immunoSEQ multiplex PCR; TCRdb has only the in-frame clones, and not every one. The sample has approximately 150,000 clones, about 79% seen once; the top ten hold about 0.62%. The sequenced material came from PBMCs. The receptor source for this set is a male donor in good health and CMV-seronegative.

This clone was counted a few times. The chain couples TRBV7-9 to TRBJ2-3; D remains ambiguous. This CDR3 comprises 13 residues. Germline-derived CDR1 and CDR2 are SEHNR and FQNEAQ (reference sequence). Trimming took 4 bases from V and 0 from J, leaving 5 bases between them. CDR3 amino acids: CASSSTSTDTQYF. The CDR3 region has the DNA TGTGCCAGCAGCTCCACTAGCACAGATACGCAGTATTTT.

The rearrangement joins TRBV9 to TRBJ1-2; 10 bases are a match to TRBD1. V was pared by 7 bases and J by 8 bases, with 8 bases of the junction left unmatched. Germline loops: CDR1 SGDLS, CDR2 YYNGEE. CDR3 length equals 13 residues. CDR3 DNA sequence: TGTGCCAGCGGGACAGGGGACTTCGTAGGCTACACCTTC. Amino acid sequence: CASGTGDFVGYTF.

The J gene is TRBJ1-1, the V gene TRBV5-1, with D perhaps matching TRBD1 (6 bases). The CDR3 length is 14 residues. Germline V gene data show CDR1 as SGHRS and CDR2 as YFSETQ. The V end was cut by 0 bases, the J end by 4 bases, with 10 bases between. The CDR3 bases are TGCGCCAGCAGCTTGGAGGGGGGGGGCACTGAAGCTTTCTTT. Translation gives CASSLEGGGTEAFF.

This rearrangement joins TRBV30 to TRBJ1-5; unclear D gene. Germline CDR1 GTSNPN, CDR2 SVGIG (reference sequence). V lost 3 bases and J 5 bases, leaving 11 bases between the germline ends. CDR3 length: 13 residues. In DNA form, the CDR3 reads TGTGCCTGGAGCGACCGGAGGTATCAGCCCCAGCATTTT. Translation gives CAWSDRRYQPQHF.

CDR3 amino acids: CASSLAAGHSYEQYF. CDR3 nucleotide sequence: TGTGCCAGCAGCTTAGCTGCGGGCCACTCCTACGAGCAGTACTTC. The chain combines TRBV7-9 with TRBJ2-7; the D gene is possibly TRBD2 (5 bases). The germline gives CDR1 SEHNR, CDR2 FQNEAQ (reference sequence). Trimming removed 0 bases from V and 0 bases from J, with 9 bases in between. The CDR3 consists of 15 residues.

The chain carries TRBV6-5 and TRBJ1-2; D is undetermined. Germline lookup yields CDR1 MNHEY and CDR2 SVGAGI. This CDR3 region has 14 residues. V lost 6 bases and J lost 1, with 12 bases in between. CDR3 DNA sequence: TGTGCCAGCAGCCCCCATACAAGTAACTATGGCTACACCTTC. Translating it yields CASSPHTSNYGYTF.

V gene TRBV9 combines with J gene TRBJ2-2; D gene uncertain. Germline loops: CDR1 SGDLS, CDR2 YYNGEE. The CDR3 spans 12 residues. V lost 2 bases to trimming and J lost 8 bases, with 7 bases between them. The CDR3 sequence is CASSVYVGELFF. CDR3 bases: TGTGCCAGCAGCGTTTATGTGGGGGAGCTGTTTTTT.

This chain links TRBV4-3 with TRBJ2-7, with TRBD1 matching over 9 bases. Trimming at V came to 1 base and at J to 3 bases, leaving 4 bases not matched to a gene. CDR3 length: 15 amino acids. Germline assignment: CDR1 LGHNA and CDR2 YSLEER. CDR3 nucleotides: TGCGCCAGCAGCCAAGTGGGACAGGGAGGCTACGAGCAGTACTTC. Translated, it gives CASSQVGQGGYEQYF.

The CDR3 reads CASSPLVLAEGAKNIQYF. The CDR3 DNA reads TGTGCCAGCTCACCATTGGTCCTAGCGGAGGGAGCCAAAAACATTCAGTACTTC. The chain combines TRBV18 with TRBJ2-4, with 7 bases matching TRBD2. Germline CDR1 reads KGHSH; CDR2 reads LQKENI. J gave up 0 bases and V 2 bases, and 10 bases lay outside the gene matches. The CDR3 consists of 18 residues. The full variable domain, in which reference TRBV18 and TRBJ2-4 provide the parts outside the CDR3, is NAGVMQNPRHLVRRRGQEARLRCSPMKGHSHVYWYRQLPEEGLKFMVYLQKENIIDESGMPKERFSAEFPKEGPSILRIQQVVRGDSAAYFCASSPLVLAEGAKNIQYFGAGTRLSVL.

The CDR3 DNA reads as TGTGCCAGCAGTACAAATAACTATGGCTACACCTTC. Translated, it gives CASSTNNYGYTF. This chain uses TRBV28 with TRBJ1-2; D is uncertain. V lost 5 bases and J 1 base, leaving 5 bases between the germline ends. The CDR3 contains 12 residues. Per the germline V gene, CDR1 is MDHEN and CDR2 is SYDVKM.

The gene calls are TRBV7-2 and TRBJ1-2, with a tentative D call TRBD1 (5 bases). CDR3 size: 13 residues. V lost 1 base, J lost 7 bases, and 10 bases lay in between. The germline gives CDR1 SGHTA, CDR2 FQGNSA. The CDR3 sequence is CASSLDGRGGYTF. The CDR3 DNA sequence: TGTGCCAGCAGCTTAGACGGGAGGGGTGGCTACACCTTC.

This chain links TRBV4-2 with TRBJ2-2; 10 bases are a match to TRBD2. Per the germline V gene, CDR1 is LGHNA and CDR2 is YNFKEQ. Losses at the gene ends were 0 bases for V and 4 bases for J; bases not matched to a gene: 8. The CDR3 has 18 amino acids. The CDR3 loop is CASSQDLTTSGTTGELFF. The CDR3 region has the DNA TGTGCCAGCAGCCAAGATCTCACCACTAGCGGGACCACCGGGGAGCTGTTTTTT.

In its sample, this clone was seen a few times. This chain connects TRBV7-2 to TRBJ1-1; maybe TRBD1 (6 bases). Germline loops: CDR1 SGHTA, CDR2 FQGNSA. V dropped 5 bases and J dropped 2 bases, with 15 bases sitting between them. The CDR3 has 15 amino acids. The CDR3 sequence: CASSPSPGANTEAFF. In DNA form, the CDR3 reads TGTGCCAGCAGCCCCTCCCCAGGGGCTAACACTGAAGCTTTCTTT. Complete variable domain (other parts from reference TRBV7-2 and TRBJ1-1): GAGVSQSPSNKVTEKGKDVELRCDPISGHTALYWYRQSLGQGLEFLIYFQGNSAPDKSGLPSDRFSAERTGGSVSTLTIQRTQQEDSAVYLCASSPSPGANTEAFFGQGTRLTVV.

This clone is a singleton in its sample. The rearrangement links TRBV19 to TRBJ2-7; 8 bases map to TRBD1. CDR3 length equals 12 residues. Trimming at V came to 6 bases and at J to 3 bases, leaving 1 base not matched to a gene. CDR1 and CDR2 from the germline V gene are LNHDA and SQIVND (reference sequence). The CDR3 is CASSDRGYEQYF. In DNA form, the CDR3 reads TGTGCCAGTAGCGACAGGGGCTACGAGCAGTACTTC.

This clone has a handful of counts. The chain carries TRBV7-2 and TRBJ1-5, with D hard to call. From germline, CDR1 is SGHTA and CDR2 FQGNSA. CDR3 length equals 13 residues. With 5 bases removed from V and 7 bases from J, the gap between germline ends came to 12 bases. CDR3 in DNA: TGTGCCAGCAGCACAGCCCAGGTACAGCCCCAGCATTTT. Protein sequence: CASSTAQVQPQHF.

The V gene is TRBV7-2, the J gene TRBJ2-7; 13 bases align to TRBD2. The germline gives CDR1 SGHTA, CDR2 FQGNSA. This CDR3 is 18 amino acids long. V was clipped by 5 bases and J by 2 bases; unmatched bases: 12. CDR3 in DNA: TGTGCCAGCAGCCGACTAGCCTCCACTAGCGGGGGGGCCTACGAGCAGTACTTC. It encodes CASSRLASTSGGAYEQYF.

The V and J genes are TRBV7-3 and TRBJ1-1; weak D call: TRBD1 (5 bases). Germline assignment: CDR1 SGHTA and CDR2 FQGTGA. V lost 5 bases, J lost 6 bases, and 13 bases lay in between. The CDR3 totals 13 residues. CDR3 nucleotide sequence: TGTGCCAGCAGCCCCCAGGGTGAGGCTGAAGCTTTCTTT. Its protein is CASSPQGEAEAFF.

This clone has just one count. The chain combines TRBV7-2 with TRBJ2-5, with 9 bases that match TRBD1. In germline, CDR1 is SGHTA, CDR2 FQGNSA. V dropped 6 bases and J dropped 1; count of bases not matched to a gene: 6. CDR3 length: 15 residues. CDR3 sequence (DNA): TGTGCCAGCAGTTTGGGGACAGGGTCCCAAGAGACCCAGTACTTC. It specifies CASSLGTGSQETQYF.

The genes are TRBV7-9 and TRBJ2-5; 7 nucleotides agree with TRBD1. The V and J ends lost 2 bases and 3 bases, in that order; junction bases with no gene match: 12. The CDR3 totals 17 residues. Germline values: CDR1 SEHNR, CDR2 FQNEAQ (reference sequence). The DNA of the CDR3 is TGTGCCAGCAGCTTAAGGGGACCGACAGGGACAAAAGAGACCCAGTACTTC. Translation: CASSLRGPTGTKETQYF.

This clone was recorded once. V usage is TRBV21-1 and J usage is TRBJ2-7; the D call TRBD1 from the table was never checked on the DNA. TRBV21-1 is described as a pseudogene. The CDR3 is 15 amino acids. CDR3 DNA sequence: TGTGCCAGCAGCAAATGGAACAGGGGGTGTCCCGAGCAGTACTTC. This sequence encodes CASSKWNRGCPEQYF.

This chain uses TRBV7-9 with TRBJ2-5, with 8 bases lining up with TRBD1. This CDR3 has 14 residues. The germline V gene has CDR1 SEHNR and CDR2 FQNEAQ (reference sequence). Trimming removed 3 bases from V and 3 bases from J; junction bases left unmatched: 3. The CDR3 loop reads CASSFVTGEETQYF. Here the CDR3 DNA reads TGTGCCAGCAGCTTCGTGACAGGGGAAGAGACCCAGTACTTC.

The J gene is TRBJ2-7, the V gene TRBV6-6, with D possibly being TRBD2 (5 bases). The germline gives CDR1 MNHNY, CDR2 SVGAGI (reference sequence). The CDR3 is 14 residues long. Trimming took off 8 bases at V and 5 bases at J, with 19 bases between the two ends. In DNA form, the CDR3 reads TGTGCCAGCGGGTTGGGCTCGGGGTCCCACGAGCAGTACTTC. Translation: CASGLGSGSHEQYF.

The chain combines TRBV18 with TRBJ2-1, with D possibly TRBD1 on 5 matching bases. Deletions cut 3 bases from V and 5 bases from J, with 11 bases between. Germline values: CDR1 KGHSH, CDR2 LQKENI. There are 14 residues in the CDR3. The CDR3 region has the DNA TGTGCCAGCTCACCGACAGCAACAAACAATGAGCAGTTCTTC. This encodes CASSPTATNNEQFF. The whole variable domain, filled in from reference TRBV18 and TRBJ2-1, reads NAGVMQNPRHLVRRRGQEARLRCSPMKGHSHVYWYRQLPEEGLKFMVYLQKENIIDESGMPKERFSAEFPKEGPSILRIQQVVRGDSAAYFCASSPTATNNEQFFGPGTRLTVL.

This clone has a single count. CDR3 sequence reads: CASSELGLEKTQYF. CDR3 sequence (DNA): TGTGCCAGCAGTGAACTTGGACTAGAGAAGACCCAGTACTTC. This chain uses TRBV25-1 with TRBJ2-5; 7 positions match TRBD2. The CDR3 runs 14 residues. The germline CDR1 and CDR2 sequences are MGHDK and SYGVNS. J gave up 6 bases and V 2 bases, and 6 bases lay outside the gene matches.

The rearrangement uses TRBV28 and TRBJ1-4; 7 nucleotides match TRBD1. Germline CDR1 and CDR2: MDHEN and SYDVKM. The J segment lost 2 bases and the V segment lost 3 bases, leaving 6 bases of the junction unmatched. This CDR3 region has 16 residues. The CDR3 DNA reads TGTGCCAGCAGTTTTATCTCCAGGGGGACTAATGAAAAACTGTTTTTT. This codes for CASSFISRGTNEKLFF.

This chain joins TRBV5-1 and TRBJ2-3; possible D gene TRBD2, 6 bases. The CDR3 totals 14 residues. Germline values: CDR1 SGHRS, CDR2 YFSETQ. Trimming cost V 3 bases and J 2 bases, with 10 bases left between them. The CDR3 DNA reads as TGCGCCAGCAGCTGGAGCGGGTACACAGATACGCAGTATTTT. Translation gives CASSWSGYTDTQYF.

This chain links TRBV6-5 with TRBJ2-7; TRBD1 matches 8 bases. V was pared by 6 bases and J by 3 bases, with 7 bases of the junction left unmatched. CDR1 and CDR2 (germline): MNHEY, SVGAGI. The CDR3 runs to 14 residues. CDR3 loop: CASSPGTGHYEQYF. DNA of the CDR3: TGTGCCAGCAGCCCTGGGACAGGTCACTACGAGCAGTACTTC.

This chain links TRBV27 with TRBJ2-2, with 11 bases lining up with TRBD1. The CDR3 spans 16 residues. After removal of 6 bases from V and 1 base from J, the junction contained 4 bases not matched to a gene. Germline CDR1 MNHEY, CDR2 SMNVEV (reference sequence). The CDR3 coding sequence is TGTGCCAGCAGCCGCGGGACAGGGGGGAACACCGGGGAGCTGTTTTTT. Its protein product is CASSRGTGGNTGELFF.

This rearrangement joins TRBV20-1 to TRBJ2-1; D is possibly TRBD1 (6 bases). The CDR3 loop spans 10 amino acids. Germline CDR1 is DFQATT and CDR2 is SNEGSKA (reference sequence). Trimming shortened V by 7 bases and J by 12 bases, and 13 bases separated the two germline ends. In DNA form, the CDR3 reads TGCAGTGTTGCAGGGGTAGGGCAGTTCTTC. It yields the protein CSVAGVGQFF.

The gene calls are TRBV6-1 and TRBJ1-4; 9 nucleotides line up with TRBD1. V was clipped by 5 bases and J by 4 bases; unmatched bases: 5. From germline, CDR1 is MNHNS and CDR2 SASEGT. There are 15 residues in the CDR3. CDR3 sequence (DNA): TGTGCCAGCAGTAGCACAGGGGGCCTTAATGAAAAACTGTTTTTT. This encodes CASSSTGGLNEKLFF.